A selection of T cell receptor beta chains follows, all from one sample in a study of blood T cell repertoires in COVID-19. Sequencing was performed with immunoSEQ multiplex PCR; in TCRdb, only in-frame clones are kept and a portion is missing. The sample consists of roughly 200,000 clones, 75% to 90% of them appearing once. The sequenced material came from PBMCs or T cells enriched from blood (not recorded which). Receptor source: a woman aged 25 to 39 who had been exposed to COVID-19. CDR3s include the opening cysteine and the closing phenylalanine or tryptophan.

V gene,CDR3 protein
TRBV5-4,CASSRGGAHNEQFF
TRBV5-4,CASSLQGANYGYTF
TRBV9,CASSAHLAGIDTQYF
TRBV27,CASSFSWASAGSGTDTQYF
TRBV13,CASSLGQVQDTQYF
TRBV18,CASSPGQGKNTEAFF
TRBV3-1/TRBV3-2,CASSLIGGARLETQYF
TRBV15,CATSGNRGMGNTIYF
TRBV2,CARPPEGQGWGYTF
TRBV5-1,CASSREYNEQFF
TRBV2,CASNPFEGDTEAFF
TRBV18,CASSPYASGETQYF
TRBV10-2,CASLGGRGYTF
TRBV27,CASSLGGGLVWGYTF
TRBV5-6,CASSPGSREAFF
TRBV5-1,CASSLVAGENTEAFF
TRBV5-6,CASSLVGGANTDTQYF
TRBV6-5,CASRRDVSNQPQHF
TRBV5-8,CASSLVRGRTGELFF
TRBV29-1,CSVNGQTMNTEAFF
TRBV15,CATSRGPRGVGACETQYF
TRBV18,CASSALTDADSNEQFF
TRBV21-1,CASSKERLAKNIQYF
TRBV2,CASSDKGWGEDTQYF
TRBV2,CASRASEVGWTNNEQFF
TRBV19,CASSISMTDGGYTF
TRBV15,CATTSDRGLGEKLFF
TRBV9,CASSDSGGAHSPLHF
TRBV7-8,CASSSTQTGYGYTF
TRBV10-1,CASSPELVFPDTQYF
TRBV10-3,CAISDRDRGADTQYF
TRBV9,CASSVAPRGRSSPLHF
TRBV29-1,CSVGIRDRLDTQYF
TRBV3-1/TRBV3-2,CASSQVFSGGLSTDTQYF
TRBV19,CASGTTGGYNEQFF
TRBV7-9,CASSFRGLANEKLFF
TRBV5-6,CASGLRGYTGELFF
TRBV19,CASSIGTGFGYTF
TRBV19,CASSTGTGKYGYTF
TRBV5-5,CASSLGQGAMRVTEAFF